Listed below are T cell receptor beta chains from one sample, sequenced in a study of OX40 agonist ivuxolimab in advanced cancers. Profiling relied on immunoSEQ multiplex PCR, and the TCRdb table lists in-frame clones only, not all of them. The sample includes some 12,000 clones, about 83% of them seen just once. Source: CD4+ or CD8+ T cells sorted from blood, taken in a trial of the OX40 agonist ivuxolimab. These TCRs come from an adult with an advanced solid tumor such as melanoma, head and neck, liver or kidney cancer. Both conserved end residues are part of each CDR3. The order of the fields is clone size, J gene, V gene, D gene, CDR3 protein, CDR3 DNA. The D gene is left open where the match is weak. Size tells how often a clone was seen (once, few, many) or the class of an expanded clone, and some rows leave it out.

size: -
J: TRBJ2-7
V: TRBV28
D: -
CDR3: CASSFGRIFYEQYF
DNA: TGTGCCAGCAGTTTCGGCAGGATCTTCTACGAGCAGTACTTC

size: once
J: TRBJ2-7
V: TRBV9
D: TRBD2
CDR3: CASSVGGTRLAEQYF
DNA: TGTGCCAGCAGCGTAGGGGGGACTAGGCTGGCCGAGCAGTACTTC

size: few
J: TRBJ2-2
V: TRBV5-6
D: TRBD2
CDR3: CASSLGLAGGGELFF
DNA: TGTGCCAGCAGCTTGGGTCTAGCGGGGGGCGGGGAGCTGTTTTTT

size: -
J: TRBJ2-1
V: TRBV29-1
D: TRBD2
CDR3: CSGGSGSSYNEQFF
DNA: TGCAGCGGTGGGAGCGGGAGCTCCTACAATGAGCAGTTCTTC

size: -
J: TRBJ1-2
V: TRBV2
D: -
CDR3: CASSESRGYYGGYTF
DNA: TGTGCCAGCAGTGAATCTCGGGGCTACTATGGCGGCTACACCTTC

size: -
J: TRBJ2-7
V: TRBV27
D: -
CDR3: CASSVGQGSSYEQYF
DNA: TGTGCCAGCAGCGTAGGGCAGGGAAGTTCCTACGAGCAGTACTTC

size: -
J: TRBJ1-3
V: TRBV7-3
D: -
CDR3: CASSPDPSSGNTIYF
DNA: TGTGCCAGCAGCCCAGACCCAAGCTCTGGAAACACCATATATTTT

size: -
J: TRBJ2-5
V: TRBV6-1
D: -
CDR3: CASSEWLGQETQYF
DNA: TGTGCCAGCAGTGAATGGCTAGGGCAAGAGACCCAGTACTTC

size: -
J: TRBJ1-2
V: TRBV20-1
D: -
CDR3: CSAAGLGGYTF
DNA: TGCAGTGCTGCCGGCCTAGGGGGCTACACCTTC

size: -
J: TRBJ1-1
V: TRBV12-5
D: -
CDR3: CAKTEAFF
DNA: TGTGCTAAAACTGAAGCTTTCTTT

size: -
J: TRBJ2-2
V: TRBV19
D: -
CDR3: CASRGTGELFF
DNA: TGTGCCAGTAGAGGGACCGGGGAGCTGTTTTTT

size: -
J: TRBJ2-7
V: TRBV5-6
D: -
CDR3: CASSFAVLGGEQYF
DNA: TGTGCCAGCAGCTTTGCGGTCCTCGGGGGCGAGCAGTACTTC

size: once
J: TRBJ1-2
V: TRBV30
D: -
CDR3: CAWSGGGLYGYTF
DNA: TGTGCCTGGAGTGGGGGAGGGCTCTATGGCTACACCTTC